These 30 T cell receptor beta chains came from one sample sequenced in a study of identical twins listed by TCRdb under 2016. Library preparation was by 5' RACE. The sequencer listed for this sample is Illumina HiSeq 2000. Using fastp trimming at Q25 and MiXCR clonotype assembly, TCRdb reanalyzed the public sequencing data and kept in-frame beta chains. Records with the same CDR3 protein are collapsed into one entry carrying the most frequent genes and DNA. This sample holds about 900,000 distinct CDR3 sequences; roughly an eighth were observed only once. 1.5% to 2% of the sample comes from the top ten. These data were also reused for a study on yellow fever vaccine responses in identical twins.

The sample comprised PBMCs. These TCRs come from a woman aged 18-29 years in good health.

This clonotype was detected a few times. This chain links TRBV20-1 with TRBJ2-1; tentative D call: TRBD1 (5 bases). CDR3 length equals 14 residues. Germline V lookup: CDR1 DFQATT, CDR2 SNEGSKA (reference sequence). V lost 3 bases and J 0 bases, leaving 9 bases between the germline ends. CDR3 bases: TGCAGTGCTAGGGAAGGGGACTCCTACAATGAGCAGTTCTTC. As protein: CSAREGDSYNEQFF.

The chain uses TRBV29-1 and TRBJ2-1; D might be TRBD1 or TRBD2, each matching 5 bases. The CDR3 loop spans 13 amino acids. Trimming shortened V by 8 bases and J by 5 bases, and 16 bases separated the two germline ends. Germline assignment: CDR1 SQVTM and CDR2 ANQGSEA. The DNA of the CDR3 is TGCAGCAGCGACACCGGGGCCCACAATGAGCAGTTCTTC. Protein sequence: CSSDTGAHNEQFF.

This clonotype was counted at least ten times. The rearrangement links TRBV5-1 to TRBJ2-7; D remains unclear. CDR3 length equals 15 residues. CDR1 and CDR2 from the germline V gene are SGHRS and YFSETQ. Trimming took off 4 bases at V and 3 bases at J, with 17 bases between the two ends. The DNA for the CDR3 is TGCGCCAGCAGCCCTCAAACAGTAGGGATCTACGAGCAGTACTTC. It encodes CASSPQTVGIYEQYF.

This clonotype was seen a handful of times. The CDR3 spells CSILAGTSYNEQFF. The CDR3 DNA is TGCAGCATTTTAGCGGGAACTTCCTACAATGAGCAGTTCTTC. The chain combines TRBV29-1 with TRBJ2-1; 8 bases align to TRBD2. Germline V gene data show CDR1 as SQVTM and CDR2 as ANQGSEA. V dropped 8 bases and J dropped 1; count of bases not matched to a gene: 7. The CDR3 spans 14 residues.

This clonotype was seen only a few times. CDR3 DNA sequence: TGTGCCACCAGGGGCGGGGCAACCGGGGAGCTGTTTTTT. Its translation is CATRGGATGELFF. The rearrangement joins TRBV24-1 to TRBJ2-2, with a tentative D call TRBD2 (6 bases). Germline CDR1 and CDR2: KGHDR and SFDVKD. Trimming left V 7 bases short and J 5 bases short, with 10 bases between. The CDR3 sequence is 13 residues long.

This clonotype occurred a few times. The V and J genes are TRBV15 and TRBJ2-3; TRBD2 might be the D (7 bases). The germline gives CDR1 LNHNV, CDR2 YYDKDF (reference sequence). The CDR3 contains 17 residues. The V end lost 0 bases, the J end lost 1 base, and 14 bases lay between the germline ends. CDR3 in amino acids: CATSRDGGGPRTDTQYF. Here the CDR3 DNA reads TGTGCCACCAGCAGAGATGGGGGGGGGCCTCGCACAGATACGCAGTATTTT.

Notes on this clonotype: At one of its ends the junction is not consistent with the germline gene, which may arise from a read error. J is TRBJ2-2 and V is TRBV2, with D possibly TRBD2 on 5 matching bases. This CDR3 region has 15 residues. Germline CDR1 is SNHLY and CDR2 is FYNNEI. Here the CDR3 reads CASREDRAGAGELFF. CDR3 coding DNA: TGTGCCAGCAGAGAAGACCGGGCCGGGGCCGGGGAGCTGTTTTTT.

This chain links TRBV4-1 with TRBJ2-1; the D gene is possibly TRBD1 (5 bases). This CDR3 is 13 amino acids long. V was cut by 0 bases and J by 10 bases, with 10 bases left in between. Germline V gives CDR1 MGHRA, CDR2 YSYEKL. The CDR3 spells CASSQDQGREQFF. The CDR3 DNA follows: TGCGCCAGCAGCCAAGATCAGGGTAGGGAGCAGTTCTTC.

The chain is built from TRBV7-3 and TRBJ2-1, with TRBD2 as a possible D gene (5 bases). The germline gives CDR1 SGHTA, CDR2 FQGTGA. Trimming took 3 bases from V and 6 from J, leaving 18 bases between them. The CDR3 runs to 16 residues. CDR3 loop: CASSFPGKEALNEQFF. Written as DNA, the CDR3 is TGTGCCAGCAGCTTTCCCGGGAAGGAAGCCCTCAATGAGCAGTTCTTC.

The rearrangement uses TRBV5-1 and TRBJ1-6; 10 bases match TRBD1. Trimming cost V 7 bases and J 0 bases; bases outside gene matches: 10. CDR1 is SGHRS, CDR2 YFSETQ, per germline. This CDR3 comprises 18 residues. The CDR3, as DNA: TGCGCCAGCTCCGGGACAGGGGACTCGAGCTCCTATAATTCACCCCTCCACTTT. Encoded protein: CASSGTGDSSSYNSPLHF.

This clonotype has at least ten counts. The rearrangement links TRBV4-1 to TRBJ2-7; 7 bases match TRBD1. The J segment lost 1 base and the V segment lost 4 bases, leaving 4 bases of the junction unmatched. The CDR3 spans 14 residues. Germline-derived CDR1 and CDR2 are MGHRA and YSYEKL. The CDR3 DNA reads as TGCGCCAGCAGCCTCCGACAGGGTTCCTACGAGCAGTACGTC. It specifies CASSLRQGSYEQYV.

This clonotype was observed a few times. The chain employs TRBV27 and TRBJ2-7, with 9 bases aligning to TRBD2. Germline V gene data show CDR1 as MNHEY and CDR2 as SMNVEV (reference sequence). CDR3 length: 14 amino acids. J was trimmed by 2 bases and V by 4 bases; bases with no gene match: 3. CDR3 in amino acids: CASSSRGGAYEQYV. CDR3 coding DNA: TGTGCCAGCAGTTCACGCGGGGGGGCCTACGAGCAGTACGTC.

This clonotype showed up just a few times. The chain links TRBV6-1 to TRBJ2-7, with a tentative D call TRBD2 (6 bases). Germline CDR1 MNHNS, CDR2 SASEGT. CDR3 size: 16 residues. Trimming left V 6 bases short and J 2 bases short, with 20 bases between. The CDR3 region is CASSSGLSKVTYEQYV. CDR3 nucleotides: TGTGCCAGCAGCTCGGGACTCTCAAAGGTAACCTACGAGCAGTACGTC.

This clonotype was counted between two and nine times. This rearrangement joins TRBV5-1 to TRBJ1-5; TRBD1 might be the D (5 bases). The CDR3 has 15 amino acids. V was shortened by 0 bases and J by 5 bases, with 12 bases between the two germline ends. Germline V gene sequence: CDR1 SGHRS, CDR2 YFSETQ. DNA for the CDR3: TGCGCCAGCAGCTTGGGTGGGACGACGGATCAGCCCCAGCATTTT. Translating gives CASSLGGTTDQPQHF.

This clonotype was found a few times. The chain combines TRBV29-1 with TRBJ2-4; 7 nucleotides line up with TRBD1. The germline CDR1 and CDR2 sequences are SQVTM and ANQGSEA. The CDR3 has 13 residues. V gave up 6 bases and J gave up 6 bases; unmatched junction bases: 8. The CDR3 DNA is TGCAGCGTAGGCATAGGGGGCGCAAACATTCAGTACTTC. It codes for CSVGIGGANIQYF.

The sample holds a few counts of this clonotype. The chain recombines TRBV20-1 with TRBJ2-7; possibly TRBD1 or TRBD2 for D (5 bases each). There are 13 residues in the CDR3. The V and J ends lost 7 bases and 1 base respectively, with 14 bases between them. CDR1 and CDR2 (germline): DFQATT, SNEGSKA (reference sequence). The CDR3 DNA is TGCAGTGGCGTTCCGGGACCATCCTACGAGCAGTACTTC. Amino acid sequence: CSGVPGPSYEQYF.

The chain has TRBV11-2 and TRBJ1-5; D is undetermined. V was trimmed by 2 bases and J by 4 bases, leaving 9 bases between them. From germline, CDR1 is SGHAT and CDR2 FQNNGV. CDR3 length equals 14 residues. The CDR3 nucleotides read TGTGCCAGCAGCTTAATTGACAAAAATCAGCCCCAGCATTTT. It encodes CASSLIDKNQPQHF.

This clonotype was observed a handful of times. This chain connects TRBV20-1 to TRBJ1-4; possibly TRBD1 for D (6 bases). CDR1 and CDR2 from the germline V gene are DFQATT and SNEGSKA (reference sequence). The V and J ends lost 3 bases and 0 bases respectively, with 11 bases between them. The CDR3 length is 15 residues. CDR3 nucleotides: TGCAGTGCTAGTGGCCGGGGGCCAACTAATGAAAAACTGTTTTTT. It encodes CSASGRGPTNEKLFF.

CDR3: CASSPQGGGAPDTQYF. The DNA for the CDR3 is TGTGCCAGCAGCCCTCAGGGCGGGGGGGCGCCAGATACGCAGTATTTT. The rearrangement joins TRBV7-9 to TRBJ2-3; 9 bases are shared with TRBD2. From germline, CDR1 is SEHNR and CDR2 FQNEAQ (reference sequence). CDR3 length equals 16 residues. The V and J ends lost 5 bases and 4 bases, in that order; junction bases with no gene match: 10.

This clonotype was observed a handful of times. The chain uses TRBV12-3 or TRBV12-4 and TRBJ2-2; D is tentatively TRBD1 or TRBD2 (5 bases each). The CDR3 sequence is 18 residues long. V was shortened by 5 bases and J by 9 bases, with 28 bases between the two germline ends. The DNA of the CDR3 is TGTGCCAGCAGTCCCAACGGTCCAATTTTACGGGGCGACAGGGAGCTGTTTTTT. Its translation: CASSPNGPILRGDRELFF.

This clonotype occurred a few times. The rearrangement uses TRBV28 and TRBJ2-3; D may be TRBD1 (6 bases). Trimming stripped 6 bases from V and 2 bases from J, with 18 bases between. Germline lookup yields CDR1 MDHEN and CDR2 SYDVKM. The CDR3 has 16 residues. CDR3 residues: CASRGTGSSLTDTQYF. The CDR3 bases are TGTGCCAGCAGGGGAACAGGGAGCTCCCTCACAGATACGCAGTATTTT.

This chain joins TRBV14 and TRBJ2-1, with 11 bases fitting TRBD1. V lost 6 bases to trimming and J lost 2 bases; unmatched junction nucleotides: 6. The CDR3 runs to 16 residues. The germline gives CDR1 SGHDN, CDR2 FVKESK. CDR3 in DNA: TGTGCCAGCAGTCGACGGGACAGGGGGGCCTACAATGAGCAGTTCTTC. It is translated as CASSRRDRGAYNEQFF.

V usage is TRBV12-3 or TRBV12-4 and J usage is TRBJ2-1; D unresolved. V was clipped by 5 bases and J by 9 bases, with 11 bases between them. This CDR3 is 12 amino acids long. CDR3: CASSHLVAEQFF. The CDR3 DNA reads TGTGCCAGCAGTCATCTAGTAGCTGAGCAGTTCTTC.

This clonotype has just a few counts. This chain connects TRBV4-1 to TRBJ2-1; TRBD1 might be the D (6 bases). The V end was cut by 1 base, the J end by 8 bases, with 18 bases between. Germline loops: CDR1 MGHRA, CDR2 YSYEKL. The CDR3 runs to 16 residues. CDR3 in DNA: TGCGCCAGCAGCCAAGTACAGGGTGTGGTGCTGGATGAGCAGTTCTTC. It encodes CASSQVQGVVLDEQFF.

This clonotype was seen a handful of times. DNA for the CDR3: TGTGCCAGCAGCTTAGTGTGGGGGGATGAGCAGTACTTC. Translated: CASSLVWGDEQYF. This sequence joins TRBV7-9 and TRBJ2-7; D may be TRBD2 (6 bases). CDR3 length: 13 amino acids. The V end was cut by 1 base, the J end by 7 bases, with 11 bases between. Germline lookup yields CDR1 SEHNR and CDR2 FQNEAQ (reference sequence).

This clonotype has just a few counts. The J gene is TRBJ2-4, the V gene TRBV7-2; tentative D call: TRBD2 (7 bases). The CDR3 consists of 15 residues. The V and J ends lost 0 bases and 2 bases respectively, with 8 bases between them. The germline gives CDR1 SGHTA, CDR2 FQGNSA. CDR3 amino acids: CASSLAGGPKNIQYF. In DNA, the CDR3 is TGTGCCAGCAGCTTAGCGGGGGGGCCCAAAAACATTCAGTACTTC.

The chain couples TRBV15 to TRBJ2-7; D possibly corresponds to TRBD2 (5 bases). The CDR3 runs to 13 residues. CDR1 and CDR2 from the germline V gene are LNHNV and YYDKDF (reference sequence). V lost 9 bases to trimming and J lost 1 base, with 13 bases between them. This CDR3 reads CATSPTGSYEQYF. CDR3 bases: TGTGCCACTTCTCCTACGGGGTCCTACGAGCAGTACTTC.

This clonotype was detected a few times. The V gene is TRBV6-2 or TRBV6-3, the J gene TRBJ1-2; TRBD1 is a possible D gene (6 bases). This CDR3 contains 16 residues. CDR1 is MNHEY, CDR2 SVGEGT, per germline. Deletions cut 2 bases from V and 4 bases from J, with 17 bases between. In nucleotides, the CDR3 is TGTGCCAGCAGTTACAGGGGGACGGCGGAGGTCTATGGCTACACCTTC. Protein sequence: CASSYRGTAEVYGYTF.

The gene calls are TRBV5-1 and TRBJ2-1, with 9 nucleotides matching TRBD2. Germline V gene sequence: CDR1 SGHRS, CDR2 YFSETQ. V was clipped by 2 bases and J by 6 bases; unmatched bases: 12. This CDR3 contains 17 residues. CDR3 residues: CASSFDAVGSGSNEQFF. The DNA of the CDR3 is TGCGCCAGCAGCTTCGACGCGGTGGGTAGCGGGAGCAATGAGCAGTTCTTC.

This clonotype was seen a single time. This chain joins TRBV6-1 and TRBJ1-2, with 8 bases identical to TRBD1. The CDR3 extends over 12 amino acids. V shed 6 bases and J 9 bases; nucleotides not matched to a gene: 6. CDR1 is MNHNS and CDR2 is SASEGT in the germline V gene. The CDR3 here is CASRSTGDSYTF. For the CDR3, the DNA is TGTGCCAGCAGGTCGACAGGGGATAGCTACACCTTC.